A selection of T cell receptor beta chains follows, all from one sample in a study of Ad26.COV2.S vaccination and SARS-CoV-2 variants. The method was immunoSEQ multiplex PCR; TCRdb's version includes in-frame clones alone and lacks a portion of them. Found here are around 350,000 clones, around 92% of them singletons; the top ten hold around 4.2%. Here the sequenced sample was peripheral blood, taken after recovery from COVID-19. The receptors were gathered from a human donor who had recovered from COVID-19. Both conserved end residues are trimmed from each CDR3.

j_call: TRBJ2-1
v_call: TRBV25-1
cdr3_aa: ASSDEGRTGLREQF

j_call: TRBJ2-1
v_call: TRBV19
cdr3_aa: ASNPDRGNEQF

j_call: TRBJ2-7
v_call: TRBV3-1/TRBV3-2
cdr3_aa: ASSQNAGARSYEQY

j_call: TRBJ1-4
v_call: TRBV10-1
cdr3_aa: ATQGGLGEKLF

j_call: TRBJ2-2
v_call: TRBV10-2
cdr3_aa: ASIQVTTGELF

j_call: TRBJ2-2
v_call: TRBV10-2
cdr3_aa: ASSPSGGAAGELF

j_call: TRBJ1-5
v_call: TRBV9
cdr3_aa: ASSKGRQGTQPQH

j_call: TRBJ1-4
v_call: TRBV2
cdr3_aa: ASSGQGAFNEKLF

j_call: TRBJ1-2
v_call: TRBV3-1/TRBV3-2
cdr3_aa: ASSVPGQEHGYT

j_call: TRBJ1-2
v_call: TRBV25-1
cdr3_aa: ASMSPGRSNYGYT

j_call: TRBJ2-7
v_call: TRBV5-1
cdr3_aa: ASSLGPLEGTIYEQY

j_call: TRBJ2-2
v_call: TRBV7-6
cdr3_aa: ASSPQTGAITGELF

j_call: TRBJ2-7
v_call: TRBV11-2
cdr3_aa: ASSLDRGEQY

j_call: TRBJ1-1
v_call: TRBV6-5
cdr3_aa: ASSPGGQGQTEAF

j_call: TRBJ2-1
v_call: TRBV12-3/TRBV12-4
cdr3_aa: ASRTGGLDEQF

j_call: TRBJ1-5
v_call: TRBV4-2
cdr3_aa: ASSQDPGPYSNQPQH

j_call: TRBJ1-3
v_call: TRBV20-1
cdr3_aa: SARGGNTIY

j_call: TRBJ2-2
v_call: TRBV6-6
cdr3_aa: ASSSPGGELF

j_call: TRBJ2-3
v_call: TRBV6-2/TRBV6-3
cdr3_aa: ASSYSGLLDTQY

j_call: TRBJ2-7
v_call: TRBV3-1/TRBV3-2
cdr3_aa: ASSQEGGRMAEQY

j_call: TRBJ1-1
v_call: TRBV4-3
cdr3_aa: ASSQMGGRLTEAF

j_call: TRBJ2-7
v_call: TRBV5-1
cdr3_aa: ASMSGRSKAYEQY